Detailed here is one TCR beta chain. This entry belongs to a study of blood T cell repertoires in COVID-19. Method: immunoSEQ multiplex PCR; TCRdb's copy keeps in-frame clones and lacks some. The sample holds approximately 100,000 clones, 85% seen once. In germline, CDR1 is LNHDA, CDR2 SQIVND (reference sequence). This CDR3 region has 16 residues. V was clipped by 0 bases and J by 2 bases, with 11 bases between them. The sample taken for sequencing was peripheral blood. This chain joins TRBV19 and TRBJ1-5, with no clear D. The source is a man older than 75 with acute or convalescent COVID-19. This CDR3 is CASSIEAESGNQPQHF. CDR3 DNA sequence: TGTGCCAGTAGTATAGAGGCTGAGAGCGGCAATCAGCCCCAGCATTTT.